What follows are 4 T cell receptor beta chains derived from one specimen sequenced in a study of T cells in Graves' hyperthyroidism and ophthalmopathy. Researchers amplified the TCR beta CDR3 regions from RNA transcripts. An initial round of RT-PCR targeting the TCR CDR3 relied on the HTBI primer set. TCRdb reanalysed the multiplex PCR reads using MiXCR and keeps one entry per CDR3 protein. The repertoire holds a few hundred thousand distinct CDR3 sequences, with 15% to 19% as singletons. The specimen sequenced was blood. Receptors originate from a woman under 30 with Graves' hyperthyroidism that later progressed to Graves' ophthalmopathy.

Concerning this clonotype: A junction end diverges from the germline sequence, so it may reflect a read error. Here the CDR3 reads CASSRGTGDLDTEALF. The CDR3 DNA follows: TGTGCCAGCAGCCGCGGGACAGGGGATCTAGACACTGAAGCTCTCTTT. J is TRBJ1-1 and V is TRBV27; 10 bases align to TRBD1. There are 16 residues in the CDR3. Germline V gene sequence: CDR1 MNHEY, CDR2 SMNVEV (reference sequence).

This clonotype occurred many times. The rearrangement links TRBV28 to TRBJ2-7; the D is unclear. V gave up 2 bases and J gave up 4 bases, with 12 bases separating them. The CDR3 sequence is 14 residues long. The germline V gene encodes CDR1 MDHEN and CDR2 SYDVKM. This CDR3 reads CASSLELIGYEQYF. Written as DNA, the CDR3 is TGTGCCAGCAGTTTAGAGCTAATCGGGTACGAGCAGTACTTC.

The chain uses TRBV30 and TRBJ2-7; D not certain. Germline-derived CDR1 and CDR2 are GTSNPN and SVGIG (reference sequence). This CDR3 is built from 13 residues. V was cut by 4 bases and J by 0 bases, with 10 bases left in between. The CDR3 is CAWKFFYSYEQYF. The CDR3 DNA follows: TGTGCCTGGAAATTTTTTTACTCCTACGAGCAGTACTTC.

This clonotype was detected many times. The chain employs TRBV6-2 or TRBV6-3 and TRBJ2-5, with 9 bases identical to TRBD1. The ends lost 6 bases at V and 2 bases at J; junction bases unmatched: 7. This CDR3 is built from 15 residues. CDR1 and CDR2 from the germline V gene are MNHEY and SVGEGT. In DNA, the CDR3 is TGTGCCAGCAGATACGGGACAGGGAGGCAAGAGACCCAGTACTTC. It yields the protein CASRYGTGRQETQYF.